These 29 T cell receptor beta chains came from one sample sequenced in a study of OX40 agonist ivuxolimab in advanced cancers. Repertoires were generated with immunoSEQ multiplex PCR, while TCRdb's copy carries only in-frame clones and drops some. The data contain 40,000 to 65,000 clones, more than 70% of them singletons. The material was CD4+ or CD8+ T cells sorted from blood, obtained in a trial of the OX40 agonist ivuxolimab. The receptors originated from an adult with an advanced solid tumor such as melanoma, head and neck, liver or kidney cancer.

The CDR3 nucleotides are TGTGCCAGCAGCTTTGGGGGAGAGACCCAGTACTTC. Residues: CASSFGGETQYF. The chain is built from TRBV7-2 and TRBJ2-5, with D possibly called TRBD1 or TRBD2 (5 bases each). Germline CDR1 reads SGHTA; CDR2 reads FQGNSA. V was clipped by 3 bases and J by 4 bases, with 6 bases between them. CDR3 length: 12 residues.

The CDR3 nucleotides are TGTGCCAGCAGCTTAATGATCGGGGCGGGAGGATTCAACACCGGGGAGCTGTTTTTT. This translates into CASSLMIGAGGFNTGELFF. The chain is built from TRBV7-3 and TRBJ2-2, with TRBD2 matching over 8 bases. Germline-derived CDR1 and CDR2 are SGHTA and FQGTGA. J lost 2 bases, V lost 1 base, and 12 bases had no gene match. CDR3 length equals 19 residues.

The CDR3 reads CASSLMGDRVTYEQYF. Here the CDR3 DNA reads TGTGCCAGCAGCTTAATGGGGGACAGGGTGACCTACGAGCAGTACTTC. The J gene is TRBJ2-7, the V gene TRBV7-2; 9 bases agree with TRBD1. Looked up from germline, CDR1 is SGHTA and CDR2 is FQGNSA. V trimming: 2 bases; J trimming: 2 bases; junction bases outside the gene matches: 7. The CDR3 has 16 amino acids.

The chain employs TRBV7-8 and TRBJ2-3, with 12 bases aligning to TRBD1. From germline, CDR1 is SGHVS and CDR2 FQNEAQ. CDR3 length: 14 amino acids. J was trimmed by 14 bases and V by 1 base; bases with no gene match: 7. CDR3 sequence reads: CASSLEPGTGGAYF. DNA of the CDR3: TGTGCCAGCAGCTTAGAGCCTGGGACAGGGGGCGCGTATTTT.

V gene TRBV19 combines with J gene TRBJ2-4; D not certain. Per germline, CDR1 LNHDA and CDR2 SQIVND (reference sequence). The length of the CDR3 is 12 residues. V gave up 5 bases and J gave up 9 bases, with 11 bases separating them. CDR3 coding DNA: TGTGCCAGTAGTGGCTTGACTGTCATTCAGTACTTC. Amino acids: CASSGLTVIQYF. The complete variable domain, with remaining parts taken from reference TRBV19 and TRBJ2-4, reads DGGITQSPKYLFRKEGQNVTLSCEQNLNHDAMYWYRQDPGQGLRLIYYSQIVNDFQKGDIAEGYSVSREKKESFPLTVTSAQKNPTAFYLCASSGLTVIQYFGAGTRLSVL.

The chain has TRBV4-1 and TRBJ2-7; 9 bases agree with TRBD2. Germline V gene data show CDR1 as MGHRA and CDR2 as YSYEKL. The trim removed 1 base at V and 3 bases at J, leaving 13 bases unmatched. This CDR3 region has 18 residues. The CDR3 sequence: CASSQVASGTNKFYEQYF. The CDR3 coding sequence is TGCGCCAGCAGCCAAGTGGCTAGCGGGACGAACAAATTCTACGAGCAGTACTTC.

The V and J genes are TRBV19 and TRBJ2-5; maybe TRBD1 (7 bases). Germline assignment: CDR1 LNHDA and CDR2 SQIVND (reference sequence). This CDR3 region has 16 residues. Trimming pared 8 bases from V and 0 bases from J, leaving 19 bases between. CDR3 in DNA: TGTGCCAGTGGTCCAGGGGGAGGCCGGTACCAAGAGACCCAGTACTTC. This gives the protein CASGPGGGRYQETQYF.

The rearrangement joins TRBV29-1 to TRBJ2-7; the match to TRBD2 covers 9 bases. Unmatched junction bases numbered 3, after V lost 6 bases and J lost 3 bases. Germline V gene lookup returns CDR1 SQVTM and CDR2 ANQGSEA. The CDR3 is 12 amino acids. The CDR3 sequence is CSVTSGSYEQYF. The CDR3 region has the DNA TGCAGCGTGACTAGCGGAAGCTACGAGCAGTACTTC.

The rearrangement uses TRBV6-1 and TRBJ1-1; D is possibly TRBD1 (6 bases). V was trimmed by 4 bases and J by 4 bases, leaving 13 bases between them. The CDR3 is 14 amino acids. Germline lookup yields CDR1 MNHNS and CDR2 SASEGT. The CDR3 reads CASSVEGGVTEAFF. In nucleotides, the CDR3 is TGTGCCAGCAGTGTGGAGGGGGGGGTCACTGAAGCTTTCTTT.

The V gene is TRBV5-6, the J gene TRBJ2-2; 10 positions agree with TRBD2. This CDR3 has 16 amino acids. J gave up 7 bases and V 4 bases, and 10 bases lay outside the gene matches. The germline gives CDR1 SGHDT, CDR2 YYEEEE. DNA of the CDR3: TGTGCCAGCAGCCCCCGGGCTAGCGGGGGCCTCGGGGAGCTGTTTTTT. Amino acids: CASSPRASGGLGELFF.

The chain links TRBV19 to TRBJ2-3; the D gene is possibly TRBD1 (6 bases). The germline V and J ends were trimmed by 3 bases and 4 bases, with 11 bases remaining between them. CDR1 and CDR2 (germline): LNHDA, SQIVND (reference sequence). CDR3 size: 14 residues. The CDR3 is CASSISNRADTQYF. Written as DNA, the CDR3 is TGTGCCAGTAGTATCTCTAACAGGGCAGATACGCAGTATTTT. Based on the CDR3 plus reference TRBV19 and TRBJ2-3, the full variable domain is DGGITQSPKYLFRKEGQNVTLSCEQNLNHDAMYWYRQDPGQGLRLIYYSQIVNDFQKGDIAEGYSVSREKKESFPLTVTSAQKNPTAFYLCASSISNRADTQYFGPGTRLTVL.

By sample fraction, this clone is medium-sized. The chain recombines TRBV30 with TRBJ2-1; 10 bases line up with TRBD2. The germline V gene encodes CDR1 GTSNPN and CDR2 SVGIG (reference sequence). The V gene end was trimmed by 7 bases and the J gene end by 5 bases; junction bases not matched to a gene: 8. The length of the CDR3 is 14 residues. The CDR3 region is CAFRLAGEHNEQFF. The CDR3 DNA is TGTGCCTTCCGCCTAGCGGGGGAACACAATGAGCAGTTCTTC.

The V call is TRBV5-6, the J call TRBJ1-5, with TRBD1 matching over 10 bases. CDR1 is SGHDT, CDR2 YYEEEE, per germline. V shed 3 bases, J shed 3 bases, and the junction held 6 bases outside the gene matches. This CDR3 is 16 amino acids long. CDR3 loop: CASSSRQGANNQPQHF. In DNA form, the CDR3 reads TGTGCCAGCAGCTCTAGACAGGGGGCCAACAATCAGCCCCAGCATTTT.

The chain carries TRBV11-2 and TRBJ2-3, with a weak D call TRBD2 (7 bases). Germline CDR1 is SGHAT and CDR2 is FQNNGV. V shed 5 bases and J shed 5 bases, with 17 bases lying between them. CDR3 length: 15 amino acids. In DNA form, the CDR3 reads TGTGCCAGCAGCATAAGTCGGGGGGCGGTAGATACGCAGTATTTT. It specifies CASSISRGAVDTQYF.

The rearrangement uses TRBV7-2 and TRBJ2-5; 8 bases match TRBD2. The J segment lost 5 bases and the V segment lost 6 bases, leaving 14 bases of the junction unmatched. Germline V gives CDR1 SGHTA, CDR2 FQGNSA. CDR3 length: 16 residues. This CDR3 is CASRPAGEARRETQYF. The CDR3 DNA sequence: TGTGCCAGCAGGCCAGCGGGAGAAGCCCGAAGGGAGACCCAGTACTTC.

The chain carries TRBV27 and TRBJ2-3; 7 nucleotides agree with TRBD2. The CDR3 is made up of 16 amino acids. Germline CDR1 is MNHEY and CDR2 is SMNVEV (reference sequence). The V and J ends lost 1 base and 5 bases, in that order; junction bases with no gene match: 9. The CDR3 DNA sequence: TGTGCCAGCAGTTTATTGGGCGGGAGTGTGCAAGATACGCAGTATTTT. Translating it yields CASSLLGGSVQDTQYF.

This clone has just one count. The chain recombines TRBV11-3 with TRBJ2-5; D may be TRBD2 (6 bases). Germline CDR1 SGHNT, CDR2 YENEEA. V dropped 4 bases and J dropped 5 bases, with 23 bases sitting between them. The CDR3 loop spans 17 amino acids. As DNA, the CDR3 is TGTGCCAGCAGCTCCCCGGCGGTAGCGGTTAAATGGGAGACCCAGTACTTC. It codes for CASSSPAVAVKWETQYF.

This clone was counted a single time. The CDR3 nucleotides are TGTGCCAGCAGCTTGGAGGGGTTAGGTGGCTACACCTTC. This encodes CASSLEGLGGYTF. This chain links TRBV5-5 with TRBJ1-2; D perhaps matches TRBD1 (5 bases). The CDR3 is 13 residues long. Trimming pared 0 bases from V and 7 bases from J, leaving 10 bases between. Germline CDR1 is SGHKS and CDR2 is YYEKEE (reference sequence).

For the CDR3, the DNA is TGTGTCAGAAGCTTAGCGGGGGAGACCCAGTACTTC. Translation: CVRSLAGETQYF. The V call is TRBV7-5, the J call TRBJ2-5. TRBV7-5 is an annotated pseudogene. This CDR3 has 12 residues.

The rearrangement joins TRBV18 to TRBJ2-2; D remains ambiguous. There are 14 residues in the CDR3. Trimming removed 0 bases from V and 3 bases from J, with 5 bases in between. Germline CDR1 reads KGHSH; CDR2 reads LQKENI. CDR3 amino acids: CASSPPIDTGELFF. The CDR3, as DNA: TGTGCCAGCTCACCACCGATCGACACCGGGGAGCTGTTTTTT. The entire variable domain, with the rest obtained from reference TRBV18 and TRBJ2-2, is as follows: NAGVMQNPRHLVRRRGQEARLRCSPMKGHSHVYWYRQLPEEGLKFMVYLQKENIIDESGMPKERFSAEFPKEGPSILRIQQVVRGDSAAYFCASSPPIDTGELFFGEGSRLTVL.

V is TRBV6-5 and J is TRBJ1-2, with D unclear. The CDR3 covers 10 residues. The V gene lost 5 bases and the J gene lost 5 bases, with 3 bases spanning the gap. Germline values: CDR1 MNHEY, CDR2 SVGAGI. The CDR3 here is CASSGYGYTF. CDR3 in DNA: TGTGCCAGCAGTGGGTATGGCTACACCTTC.

The V gene is TRBV19, the J gene TRBJ2-2; D is unresolved. The CDR3 consists of 12 residues. V lost 6 bases and J 4 bases, leaving 6 bases between the germline ends. CDR1 and CDR2 (germline): LNHDA, SQIVND (reference sequence). In nucleotides, the CDR3 is TGTGCCAGTAGCTGGCGCACCGGGGAGCTGTTTTTT. It translates to CASSWRTGELFF.

This chain links TRBV10-1 with TRBJ2-7; D is unresolved. With 9 bases removed from V and 10 bases from J, the gap between germline ends came to 28 bases. This CDR3 region has 15 residues. Germline V lookup: CDR1 WNHNN, CDR2 SYGVQD (reference sequence). The CDR3 here is CARRPLWTSFRRQYF. The CDR3, as DNA: TGCGCCAGGCGTCCCCTTTGGACCTCGTTTCGGCGTCAGTACTTC.

The V call is TRBV27, the J call TRBJ1-3; D is unresolved. CDR3 size: 14 residues. Per the germline V gene, CDR1 is MNHEY and CDR2 is SMNVEV (reference sequence). V lost 3 bases, J lost 4 bases, and 10 bases lay in between. The CDR3 coding sequence is TGTGCCAGCAGTTTTGCGGGCACCGGAAACACCATATATTTT. Translating it yields CASSFAGTGNTIYF.

The chain joins TRBV2 to TRBJ2-6; 10 bases are a match to TRBD2. The V gene's germline CDR1 is SNHLY and CDR2 FYNNEI. J lost 4 bases, V lost 2 bases, and 11 bases had no gene match. This CDR3 region has 19 residues. The CDR3 DNA reads TGTGCCAGCAGTGAAAGTCGGCTAGCGGGAGCGGGAGGGGCCAACGTCCTGACTTTC. It is translated as CASSESRLAGAGGANVLTF.

This clone was detected only a few times. The V and J genes are TRBV7-2 and TRBJ2-5; 13 bases agree with TRBD2. Germline V lookup: CDR1 SGHTA, CDR2 FQGNSA. V lost 3 bases to trimming and J lost 5 bases; unmatched junction nucleotides: 9. This CDR3 has 17 residues. Written as DNA, the CDR3 is TGTGCCAGCAGCTTCTCACTAGCGGGAGGGCGCGGTGAGACCCAGTACTTC. This codes for CASSFSLAGGRGETQYF. Full variable domain (rest looked up from reference TRBV7-2 and TRBJ2-5): GAGVSQSPSNKVTEKGKDVELRCDPISGHTALYWYRQSLGQGLEFLIYFQGNSAPDKSGLPSDRFSAERTGGSVSTLTIQRTQQEDSAVYLCASSFSLAGGRGETQYFGPGTRLLVL.

This sequence joins TRBV28 and TRBJ1-2; D is ambiguous. V was shortened by 6 bases and J by 8 bases, with 10 bases between the two germline ends. CDR1 MDHEN and CDR2 SYDVKM come from the germline V gene. The CDR3 is 11 amino acids. DNA of the CDR3: TGTGCCAGCAGGGCCGACGGGGGCTACACCTTC. It encodes CASRADGGYTF.

The V gene is TRBV14, the J gene TRBJ2-5, with D possibly TRBD1 on 5 matching bases. With 0 bases removed from V and 5 bases from J, the gap between germline ends came to 10 bases. Germline CDR1 SGHDN, CDR2 FVKESK. The CDR3 is made up of 14 amino acids. The CDR3 reads CASSQDRGWETQYF. DNA for the CDR3: TGTGCCAGCAGCCAAGATAGGGGCTGGGAGACCCAGTACTTC. Full variable domain (missing parts from reference TRBV14 and TRBJ2-5): EAGVTQFPSHSVIEKGQTVTLRCDPISGHDNLYWYRRVMGKEIKFLLHFVKESKQDESGMPNNRFLAERTGGTYSTLKVQPAELEDSGVYFCASSQDRGWETQYFGPGTRLLVL.

V is TRBV7-6 and J is TRBJ2-1, with 7 bases identical to TRBD2. This CDR3 region has 17 residues. Losses at the gene ends were 4 bases for V and 0 bases for J; bases not matched to a gene: 9. Germline CDR1 is SGHVS and CDR2 is FNYEAQ. This CDR3 is CASSSFGASGSYNEQFF. The CDR3 DNA reads as TGTGCCAGCAGCTCGTTCGGCGCTAGCGGCTCCTACAATGAGCAGTTCTTC.